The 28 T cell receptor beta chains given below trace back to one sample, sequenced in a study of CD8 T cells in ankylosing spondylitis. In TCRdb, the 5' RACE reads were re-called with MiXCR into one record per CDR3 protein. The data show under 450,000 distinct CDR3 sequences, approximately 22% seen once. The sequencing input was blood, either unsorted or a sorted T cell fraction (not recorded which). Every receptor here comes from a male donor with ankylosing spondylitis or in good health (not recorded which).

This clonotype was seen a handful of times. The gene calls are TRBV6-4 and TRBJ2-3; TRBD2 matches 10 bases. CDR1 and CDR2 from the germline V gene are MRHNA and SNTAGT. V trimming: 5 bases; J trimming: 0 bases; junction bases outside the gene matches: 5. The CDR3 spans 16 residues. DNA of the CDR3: TGTGCCAGCAGTCGTACTAGCGGGGAGAGCACAGATACGCAGTATTTT. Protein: CASSRTSGESTDTQYF.

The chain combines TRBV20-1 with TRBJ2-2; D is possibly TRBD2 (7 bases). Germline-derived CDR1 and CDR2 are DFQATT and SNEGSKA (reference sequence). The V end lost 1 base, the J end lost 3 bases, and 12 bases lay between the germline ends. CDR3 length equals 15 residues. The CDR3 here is CSARGGGEDTGELFF. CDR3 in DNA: TGCAGTGCTAGAGGGGGGGGCGAGGACACCGGGGAGCTGTTTTTT.

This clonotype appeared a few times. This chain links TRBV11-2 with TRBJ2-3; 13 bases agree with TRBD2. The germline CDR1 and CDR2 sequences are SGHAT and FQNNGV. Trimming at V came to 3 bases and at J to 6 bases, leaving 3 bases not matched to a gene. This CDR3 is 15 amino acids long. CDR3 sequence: CASSFETSGGDTQYF. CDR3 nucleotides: TGTGCCAGCAGCTTCGAGACTAGCGGGGGGGATACGCAGTATTTT. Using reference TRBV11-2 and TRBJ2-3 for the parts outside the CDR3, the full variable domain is EAGVAQSPRYKIIEKRQSVAFWCNPISGHATLYWYQQILGQGPKLLIQFQNNGVVDDSQLPKDRFSAERLKGVDSTLKIQPAKLEDSAVYLCASSFETSGGDTQYFGPGTRLTVL.

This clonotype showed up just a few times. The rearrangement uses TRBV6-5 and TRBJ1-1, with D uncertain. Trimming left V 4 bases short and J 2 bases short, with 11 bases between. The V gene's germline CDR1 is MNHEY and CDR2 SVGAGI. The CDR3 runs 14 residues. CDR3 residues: CASSFLDGNTEAFF. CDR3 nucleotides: TGTGCCAGCAGTTTTCTCGACGGAAACACTGAAGCTTTCTTT.

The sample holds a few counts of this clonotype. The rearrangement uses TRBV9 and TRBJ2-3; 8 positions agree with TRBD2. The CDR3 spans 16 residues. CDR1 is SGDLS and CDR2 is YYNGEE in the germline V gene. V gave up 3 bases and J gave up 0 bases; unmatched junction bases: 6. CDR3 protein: CASSALAGSSTDTQYF. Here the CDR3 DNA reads TGTGCCAGCAGCGCCTTAGCGGGGTCTAGCACAGATACGCAGTATTTT. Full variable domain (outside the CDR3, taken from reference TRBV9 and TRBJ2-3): DSGVTQTPKHLITATGQRVTLRCSPRSGDLSVYWYQQSLDQGLQFLIQYYNGEERAKGNILERFSAQQFPDLHSELNLSSLELGDSALYFCASSALAGSSTDTQYFGPGTRLTVL.

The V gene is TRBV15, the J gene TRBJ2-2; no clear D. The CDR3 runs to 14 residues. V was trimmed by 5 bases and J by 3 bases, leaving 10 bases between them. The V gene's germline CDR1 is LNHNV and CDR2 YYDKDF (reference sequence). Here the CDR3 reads CATSGRVDTGELFF. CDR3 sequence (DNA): TGTGCCACCAGCGGTAGGGTTGACACCGGGGAGCTGTTTTTT.

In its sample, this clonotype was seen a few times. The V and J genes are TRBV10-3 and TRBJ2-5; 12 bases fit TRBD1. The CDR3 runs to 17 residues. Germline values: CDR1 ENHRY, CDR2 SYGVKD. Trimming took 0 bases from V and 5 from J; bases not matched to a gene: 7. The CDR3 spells CAISESTGTGGSETQYF. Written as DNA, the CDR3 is TGTGCCATCAGTGAGTCGACGGGGACAGGGGGCTCCGAGACCCAGTACTTC.

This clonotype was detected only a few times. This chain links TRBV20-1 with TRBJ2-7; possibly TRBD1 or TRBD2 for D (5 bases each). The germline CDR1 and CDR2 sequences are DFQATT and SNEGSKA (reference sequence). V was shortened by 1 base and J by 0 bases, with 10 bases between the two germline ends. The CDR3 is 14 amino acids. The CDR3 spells CSARGRDGSYEQYF. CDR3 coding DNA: TGCAGTGCTAGAGGAAGGGACGGCTCCTACGAGCAGTACTTC.

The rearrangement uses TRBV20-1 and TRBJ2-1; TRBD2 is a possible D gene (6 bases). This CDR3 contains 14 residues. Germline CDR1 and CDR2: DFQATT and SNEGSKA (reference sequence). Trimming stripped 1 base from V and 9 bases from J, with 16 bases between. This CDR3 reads CSARGLKEGIEQFF. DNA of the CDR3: TGCAGTGCTAGAGGTTTGAAGGAGGGTATTGAGCAGTTCTTC.

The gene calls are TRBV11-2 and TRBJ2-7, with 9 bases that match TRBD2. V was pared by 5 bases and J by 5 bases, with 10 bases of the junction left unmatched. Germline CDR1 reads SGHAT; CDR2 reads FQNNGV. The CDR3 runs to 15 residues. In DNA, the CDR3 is TGTGCCAGCAGCCCCCGGCGGGAGGGGGCCGACGAGCAGTACTTC. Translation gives CASSPRREGADEQYF.

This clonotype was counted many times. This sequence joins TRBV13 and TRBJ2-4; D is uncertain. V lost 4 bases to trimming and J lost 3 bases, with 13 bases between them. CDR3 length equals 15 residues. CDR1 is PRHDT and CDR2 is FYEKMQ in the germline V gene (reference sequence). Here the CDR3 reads CASSSATENKNIQYF. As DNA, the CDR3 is TGTGCCAGCAGCTCGGCAACAGAGAACAAAAACATTCAGTACTTC. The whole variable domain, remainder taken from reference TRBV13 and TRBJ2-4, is AAGVIQSPRHLIKEKRETATLKCYPIPRHDTVYWYQQGPGQDPQFLISFYEKMQSDKGSIPDRFSAQQFSDYHSELNMSSLELGDSALYFCASSSATENKNIQYFGAGTRLSVL.

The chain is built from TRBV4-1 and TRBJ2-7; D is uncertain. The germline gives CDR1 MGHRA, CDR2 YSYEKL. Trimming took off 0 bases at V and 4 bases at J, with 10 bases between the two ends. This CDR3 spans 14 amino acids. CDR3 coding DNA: TGCGCCAGCAGCCAAGAGGGGAACGGGTACGAGCAGTACTTC. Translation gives CASSQEGNGYEQYF.

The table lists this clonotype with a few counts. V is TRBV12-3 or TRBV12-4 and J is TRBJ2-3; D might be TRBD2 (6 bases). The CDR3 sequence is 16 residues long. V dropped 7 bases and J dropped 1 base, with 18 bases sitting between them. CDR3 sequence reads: CASTLHGTPGTDTQYF. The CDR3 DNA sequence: TGTGCCAGCACCCTGCACGGGACTCCCGGCACAGATACGCAGTATTTT.

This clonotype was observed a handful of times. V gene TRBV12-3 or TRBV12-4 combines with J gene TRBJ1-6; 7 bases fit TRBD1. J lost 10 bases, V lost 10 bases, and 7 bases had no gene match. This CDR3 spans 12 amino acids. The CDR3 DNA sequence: TGTGCCACCAGGGGGGGTGGATCACCCCTCCACTTT. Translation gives CATRGGGSPLHF.

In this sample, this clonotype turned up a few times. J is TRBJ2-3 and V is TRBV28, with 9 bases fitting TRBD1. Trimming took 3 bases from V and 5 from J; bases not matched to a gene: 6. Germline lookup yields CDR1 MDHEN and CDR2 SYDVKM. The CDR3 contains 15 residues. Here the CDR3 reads CASSFGTGSGDTQYF. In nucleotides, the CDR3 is TGTGCCAGCAGTTTCGGGACAGGGTCCGGAGATACGCAGTATTTT.

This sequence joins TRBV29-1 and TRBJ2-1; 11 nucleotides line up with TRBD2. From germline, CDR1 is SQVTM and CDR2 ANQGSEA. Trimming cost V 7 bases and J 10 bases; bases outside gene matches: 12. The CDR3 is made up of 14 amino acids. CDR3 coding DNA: TGCAGCGACCTAGCGGGGGGCGGGTTTCAGGAGCAGTTCTTC. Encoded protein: CSDLAGGGFQEQFF.

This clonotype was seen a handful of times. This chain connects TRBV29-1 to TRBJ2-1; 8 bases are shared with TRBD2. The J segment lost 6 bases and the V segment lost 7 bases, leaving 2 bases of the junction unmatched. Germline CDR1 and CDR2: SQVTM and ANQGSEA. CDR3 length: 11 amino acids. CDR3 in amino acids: CSESGGNEQFF. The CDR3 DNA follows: TGCAGCGAAAGCGGGGGCAATGAGCAGTTCTTC.

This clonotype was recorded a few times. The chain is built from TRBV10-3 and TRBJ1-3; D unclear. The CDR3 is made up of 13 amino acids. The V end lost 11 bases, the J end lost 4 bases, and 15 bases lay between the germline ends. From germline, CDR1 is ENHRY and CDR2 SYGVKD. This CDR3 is CAARWEVGNTIYF. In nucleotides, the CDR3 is TGTGCCGCAAGGTGGGAGGTCGGAAACACCATATATTTT.

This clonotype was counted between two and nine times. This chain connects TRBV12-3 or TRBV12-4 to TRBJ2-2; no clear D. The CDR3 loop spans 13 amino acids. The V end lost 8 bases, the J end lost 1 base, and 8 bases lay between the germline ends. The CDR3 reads CASQDQNTGELFF. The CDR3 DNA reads TGTGCCAGCCAAGACCAGAACACCGGGGAGCTGTTTTTT.

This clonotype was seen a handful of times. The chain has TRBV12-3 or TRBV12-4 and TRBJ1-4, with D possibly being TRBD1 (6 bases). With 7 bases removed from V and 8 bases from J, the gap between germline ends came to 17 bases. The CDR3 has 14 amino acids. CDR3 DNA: TGTGCCAGCAACGATGGGGGGCTTTACGAAAAACTGTTTTTT. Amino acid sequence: CASNDGGLYEKLFF.

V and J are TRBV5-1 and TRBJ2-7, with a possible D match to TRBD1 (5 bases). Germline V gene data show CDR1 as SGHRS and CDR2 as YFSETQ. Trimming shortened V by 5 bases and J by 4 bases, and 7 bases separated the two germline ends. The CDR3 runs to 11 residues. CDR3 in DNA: TGCGCCAGCAGGACAGAATACGAGCAGTACTTC. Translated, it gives CASRTEYEQYF. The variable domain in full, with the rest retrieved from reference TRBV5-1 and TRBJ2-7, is KAGVTQTPRYLIKTRGQQVTLSCSPISGHRSVSWYQQTPGQGLQFLFEYFSETQRNKGNFPGRFSGRQFSNSRSEMNVSTLELGDSALYLCASRTEYEQYFGPGTRLTVT.

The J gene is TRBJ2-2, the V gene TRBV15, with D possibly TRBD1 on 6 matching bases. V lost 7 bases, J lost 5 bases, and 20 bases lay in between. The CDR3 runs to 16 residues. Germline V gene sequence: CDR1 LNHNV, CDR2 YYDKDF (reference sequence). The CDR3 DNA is TGTGCCACCACCGGACGCCTCCAAGGGGGTACCGGGGAGCTGTTTTTT. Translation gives CATTGRLQGGTGELFF.

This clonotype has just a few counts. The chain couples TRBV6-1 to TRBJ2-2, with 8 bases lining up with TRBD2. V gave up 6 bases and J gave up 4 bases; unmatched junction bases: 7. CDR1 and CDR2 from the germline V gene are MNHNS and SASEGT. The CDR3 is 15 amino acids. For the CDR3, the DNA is TGTGCCAGCAGCCCCGGGACTAGTCGCACCGGGGAGCTGTTTTTT. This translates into CASSPGTSRTGELFF.

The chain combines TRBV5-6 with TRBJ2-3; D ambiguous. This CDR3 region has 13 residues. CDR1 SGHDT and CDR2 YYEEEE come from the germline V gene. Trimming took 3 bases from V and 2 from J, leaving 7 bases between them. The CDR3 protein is CASSSAITDTQYF. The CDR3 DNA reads TGTGCCAGCAGCTCCGCAATCACAGATACGCAGTATTTT.

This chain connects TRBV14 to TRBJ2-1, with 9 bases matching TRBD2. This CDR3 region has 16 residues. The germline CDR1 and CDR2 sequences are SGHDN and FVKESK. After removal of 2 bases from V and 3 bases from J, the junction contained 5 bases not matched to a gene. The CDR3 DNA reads TGTGCCAGCAGCCAAACCGGGACTAGCTTCTACAATGAGCAGTTCTTC. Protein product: CASSQTGTSFYNEQFF. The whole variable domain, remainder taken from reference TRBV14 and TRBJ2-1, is EAGVTQFPSHSVIEKGQTVTLRCDPISGHDNLYWYRRVMGKEIKFLLHFVKESKQDESGMPNNRFLAERTGGTYSTLKVQPAELEDSGVYFCASSQTGTSFYNEQFFGPGTRLTVL.

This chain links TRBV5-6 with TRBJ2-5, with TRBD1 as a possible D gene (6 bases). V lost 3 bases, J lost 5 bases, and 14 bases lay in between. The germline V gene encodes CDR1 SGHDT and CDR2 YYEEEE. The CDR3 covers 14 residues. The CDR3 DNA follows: TGTGCCAGCAGCTCAGGGGTTGTGGTCGAGACCCAGTACTTC. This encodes CASSSGVVVETQYF.

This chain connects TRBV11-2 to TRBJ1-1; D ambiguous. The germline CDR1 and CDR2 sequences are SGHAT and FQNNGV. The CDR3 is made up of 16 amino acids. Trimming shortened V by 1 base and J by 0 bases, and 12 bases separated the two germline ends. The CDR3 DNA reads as TGTGCCAGCAGCTTAGCCGGCGGGTTCATGAACACTGAAGCTTTCTTT. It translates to CASSLAGGFMNTEAFF.

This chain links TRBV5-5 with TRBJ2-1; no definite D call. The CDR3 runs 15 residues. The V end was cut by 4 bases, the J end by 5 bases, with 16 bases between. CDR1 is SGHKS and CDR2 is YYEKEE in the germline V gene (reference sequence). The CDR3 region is CASSRTLWGNNEQFF. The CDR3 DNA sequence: TGTGCCAGCAGCCGAACCCTGTGGGGTAACAATGAGCAGTTCTTC.